The rows below give T cell receptor beta chains drawn from one sample of a study of post-analysis software for immune sequencing data. TCRdb recomputed calls from the PCR reads with MiXCR, one row per CDR3 protein. The sample has about 770,000 distinct CDR3 sequences; about 43% are singletons. What was sequenced was blood. The origin of the receptors is a girl aged 10-17 years with multiple sclerosis. Each CDR3 is given with its conserved first and last residue. Each record gives: J gene, clone size, D gene, V gene, CDR3 DNA, CDR3 protein. The D gene is left open where the match is weak. Not every row has a clone size; where given, it reads once, few, many or a size class.

>TRBJ2-7|few|NA|TRBV9
TGTGCCAGCAGCGGCCGGGACAATTCCTACGAGCAGTACTTC
CASSGRDNSYEQYF
>TRBJ1-5|NA|NA|TRBV5-8
TGTGCCAGCAGCTTGGAGACCAGCCTTAAAGGACATCAGCCCCAGCATTTT
CASSLETSLKGHQPQHF
>TRBJ2-1|once|NA|TRBV12-3/TRBV12-4
TGTGCCAGCAGCTACAGGGTGTTAAGTGAGCAGTTCTTC
CASSYRVLSEQFF
>TRBJ2-5|NA|NA|TRBV6-5
TGTGCCAGCAGTTACAGTCAGGGTCAAGAGACCCAGTACTTC
CASSYSQGQETQYF
>TRBJ1-2|few|NA|TRBV27
TGTGCCAGCAGTCAGGGGCGTCTCCCCTATGGCTACACCTTC
CASSQGRLPYGYTF
>TRBJ2-5|NA|NA|TRBV11-2
TGTGCCAGCACCCGGACTGTTCAAGAGACCCAGTACTTC
CASTRTVQETQYF
>TRBJ2-3|NA|TRBD2|TRBV28
TGTGCCAGCAGTACCCTAGCGGGAGGGCCGGCAGATACGCAGTATTTT
CASSTLAGGPADTQYF
>TRBJ2-3|NA|NA|TRBV7-6
TGTGCCAGCAGCTTAGGGGGAGAGGATACGCAGTATTTT
CASSLGGEDTQYF
>TRBJ2-7|NA|NA|TRBV5-1
TGCGCCAGCAGACGGGATGCGGGATCGGTCTACGAGCAGTACTTC
CASRRDAGSVYEQYF
>TRBJ2-3|NA|TRBD2|TRBV13
TGTGCCAGCAGCTTAGGAAACCTAGCGGGGCTCACAGATACGCAGTATTTT
CASSLGNLAGLTDTQYF
>TRBJ2-1|few|NA|TRBV20-1
TGCAGTGCTGACACGGCAGGGAAAAATAATGAGCAGTTCTTC
CSADTAGKNNEQFF
>TRBJ2-7|NA|NA|TRBV20-1
TGCAGTGCTAGACCCGGCGTGGAGGTGGAAGAGCAGTACTTC
CSARPGVEVEEQYF
>TRBJ1-1|NA|NA|TRBV3-1
TGTGCCAGCAGCCAAGGACTTGACGTGGAGAACACTGAAGCTTTCTTT
CASSQGLDVENTEAFF
>TRBJ2-7|NA|NA|TRBV29-1
TGCAGCGCCCTCGGGGACCTGTCCTACGAGCAGTACTTC
CSALGDLSYEQYF
>TRBJ2-7|few|NA|TRBV12-3/TRBV12-4
TGTGCCAGCAGGAAGGACCCTTCCACCGACGAGCAGTACTTC
CASRKDPSTDEQYF
>TRBJ1-1|once|NA|TRBV12-3/TRBV12-4
TGTGCCAGCAGTTTCGTAGGGCAAAGTAAAGCTTTCTTT
CASSFVGQSKAFF
>TRBJ2-1|few|TRBD2|TRBV20-1
TGCAGTGCCGAAGGAGATTATAGCGGGAGGATCTACAATGAGCAGTTCTTC
CSAEGDYSGRIYNEQFF
>TRBJ1-1|NA|TRBD1|TRBV3-1
TGTGCCAGCAGCCAAGATCACCCGGACAGGGACCGAAGCACTGAAGCTTTCTTT
CASSQDHPDRDRSTEAFF
>TRBJ2-3|NA|TRBD2|TRBV29-1
TGCAGCGTTGAAGGGCGACTAGCGGGAGAGGGAGATACGCAGTATTTT
CSVEGRLAGEGDTQYF
>TRBJ2-7|NA|TRBD2|TRBV7-9
TGTGCCAGCAGCTTAGCGTCGGGGGGTCTCGACGAGCAGTACTTC
CASSLASGGLDEQYF
>TRBJ2-3|few|NA|TRBV2
TGTGCCAGCAGTGATATGGTAGCGAGCACAGATACGCAGTATTTT
CASSDMVASTDTQYF
>TRBJ2-7|NA|NA|TRBV12-3/TRBV12-4
TGTGCCAGCAGTTTAGACAATGCCTACGAGCAGTACTTC
CASSLDNAYEQYF
>TRBJ2-7|NA|TRBD1|TRBV10-3
TGTGCCATCAGTGATCCGGGACAGGGGATTACGGACGAGCAGTACTTC
CAISDPGQGITDEQYF
>TRBJ2-4|NA|TRBD2|TRBV6-1
TGTGCCAGCAGTGAAACTAGCGGGAGATTTACCAAAAACATTCAGTACTTC
CASSETSGRFTKNIQYF
>TRBJ2-7|NA|NA|TRBV29-1
TGCAGCGCTGACTGGGAGTACGAGCAGTACTTC
CSADWEYEQYF
>TRBJ1-1|NA|NA|TRBV6-5
TGTGCCAGCAGTTACTCTACCGGGGGGCTTGGAGCTTTCTTT
CASSYSTGGLGAFF
>TRBJ1-2|NA|NA|TRBV5-1
TGCGCCAGCAGCTTTGGGCAGCCCGGTAACTATGGCTACACCTTC
CASSFGQPGNYGYTF
>TRBJ1-1|NA|NA|TRBV12-3/TRBV12-4
TGTGCCACCAAGACGGGCATGAACACTGAAGCTTTCTTT
CATKTGMNTEAFF
>TRBJ2-4|NA|TRBD2|TRBV9
TGTGCCAGCAGCGTAGATGAGGGAGGGCCGTATAAGTACTTC
CASSVDEGGPYKYF
>TRBJ2-7|NA|NA|TRBV5-1
TGCGCCAGCAGCTTGGATCGGCAGGGGAACTACGAGCAGTACTTC
CASSLDRQGNYEQYF
>TRBJ2-1|NA|NA|TRBV7-2
TGTGCCAGCAGCCCCAGGATAGGTAGCGGAAAACCTTACAATGAGCAGTTCTTC
CASSPRIGSGKPYNEQFF
>TRBJ2-3|NA|NA|TRBV28
TGTGCCAGCTGGGTCGGGGCCACAGATACGCAGTATTTT
CASWVGATDTQYF
>TRBJ2-5|NA|NA|TRBV6-1
TGTGCCAGCAGTGAAGGGAGCGGAGGGGGCTCGGAGGCCCAGTACTTC
CASSEGSGGGSEAQYF
>TRBJ2-5|NA|NA|TRBV5-6
TGTGCCAGCAGCCGACACTCCGGGAAAAGAGAGACCCAGTACTTC
CASSRHSGKRETQYF
>TRBJ2-1|NA|TRBD2|TRBV6-6
TGTGCCAGCAGTTCCGCGGGAGGCCGGGATGAGCAGTTCTTC
CASSSAGGRDEQFF
>TRBJ2-1|few|TRBD2|TRBV11-2
TGTGCCAGCAGCCCGGTCGGGAGGCTAGCGGCTCCCAATGAGCAGTTCTTC
CASSPVGRLAAPNEQFF
>TRBJ1-1|once|TRBD1|TRBV7-8
TGTGCCAGCAGCGGGACAGGGGAGAGCACTGAAGCTTTCTTT
CASSGTGESTEAFF
>TRBJ2-3|few|TRBD2|TRBV20-1
TGCAGTGCTAGGAAGACTAGCGGGAGGGCCAGCACAGATACGCAGTATTTT
CSARKTSGRASTDTQYF
>TRBJ2-3|NA|TRBD2|TRBV5-1
TGCGCCACCAGGACTAGCGGGTCCTCCACAGATACGCAGGATTTT
CATRTSGSSTDTQDF